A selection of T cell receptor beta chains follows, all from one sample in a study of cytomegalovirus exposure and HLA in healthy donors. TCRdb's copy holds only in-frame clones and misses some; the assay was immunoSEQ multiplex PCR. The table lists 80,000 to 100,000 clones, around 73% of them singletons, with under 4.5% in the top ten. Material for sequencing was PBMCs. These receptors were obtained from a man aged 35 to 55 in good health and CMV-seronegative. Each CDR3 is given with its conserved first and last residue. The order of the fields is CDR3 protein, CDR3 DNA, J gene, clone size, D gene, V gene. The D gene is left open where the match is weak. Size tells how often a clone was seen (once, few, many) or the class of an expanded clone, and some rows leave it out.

CDR3aa: CASSAPTGLDTQYF
CDR3nt: TGTGCCAGCAGCGCCCCGACAGGGTTAGATACGCAGTATTTT
j_gene: TRBJ2-3
abundance: .
d_gene: TRBD1
v_gene: TRBV7-9

CDR3aa: CASSFLTRTDTQYF
CDR3nt: TGTGCCAGCAGCTTCCTAACCCGCACAGATACGCAGTATTTT
j_gene: TRBJ2-3
abundance: few
d_gene: .
v_gene: TRBV7-2

CDR3aa: CASSLDTGGPYNEQFF
CDR3nt: TGTGCCAGCAGCTTAGACACGGGGGGACCCTACAATGAGCAGTTCTTC
j_gene: TRBJ2-1
abundance: .
d_gene: TRBD2
v_gene: TRBV7-9

CDR3aa: CASSSEPLSPLHF
CDR3nt: TGCGCCAGCAGCTCCGAACCCCTATCACCCCTCCACTTT
j_gene: TRBJ1-6
abundance: .
d_gene: .
v_gene: TRBV5-1

CDR3aa: CASGGERVEYF
CDR3nt: TGTGCCAGCGGAGGGGAGCGGGTAGAGTACTTC
j_gene: TRBJ2-7
abundance: .
d_gene: .
v_gene: TRBV2

CDR3aa: CASSPREISPLHF
CDR3nt: TGTGCCAGCAGCCCCAGGGAAATTTCACCCCTCCACTTT
j_gene: TRBJ1-6
abundance: .
d_gene: .
v_gene: TRBV7-8

CDR3aa: CASSEGLAGGIETQYF
CDR3nt: TGTGCCAGCAGTGAAGGATTAGCGGGGGGGATAGAGACCCAGTACTTC
j_gene: TRBJ2-5
abundance: once
d_gene: TRBD2
v_gene: TRBV6-1

CDR3aa: CASSLVGGPGELFF
CDR3nt: TGTGCCAGCAGCTTAGTGGGGGGGCCCGGGGAGCTGTTTTTT
j_gene: TRBJ2-2
abundance: .
d_gene: .
v_gene: TRBV7-2

CDR3aa: CASSLTPTTEAFF
CDR3nt: TGTGCCAGCAGCCTTACCCCCACAACTGAAGCTTTCTTT
j_gene: TRBJ1-1
abundance: .
d_gene: .
v_gene: TRBV27

CDR3aa: CASSMSFDIYGNQPQHF
CDR3nt: TGTGCCAGTAGTATGTCCTTTGACATTTACGGGAACCAGCCCCAGCATTTT
j_gene: TRBJ1-5
abundance: .
d_gene: .
v_gene: TRBV19

CDR3aa: CATSANLGVTEETQYF
CDR3nt: TGTGCCACCAGCGCCAACCTCGGGGTAACAGAGGAGACCCAGTACTTC
j_gene: TRBJ2-5
abundance: .
d_gene: .
v_gene: TRBV15

CDR3aa: CASSFAGLGQSGGETQYF
CDR3nt: TGTGCCAGCAGTTTCGCCGGCCTCGGACAGAGCGGGGGAGAGACCCAGTACTTC
j_gene: TRBJ2-5
abundance: .
d_gene: TRBD2
v_gene: TRBV27

CDR3aa: CASSQDLERGSYEQYF
CDR3nt: TGCGCCAGCAGCCAAGATCTCGAGCGGGGTTCCTACGAGCAGTACTTC
j_gene: TRBJ2-7
abundance: .
d_gene: TRBD2
v_gene: TRBV4-3

CDR3aa: CASSRTLSGGDPYEQYF
CDR3nt: TGTGCCAGCAGCCGCACTCTTAGCGGGGGAGACCCCTACGAGCAGTACTTC
j_gene: TRBJ2-7
abundance: .
d_gene: TRBD2
v_gene: TRBV11-2

CDR3aa: CASSLVQGADSPLHF
CDR3nt: TGCGCCAGCAGCTTGGTGCAGGGGGCGGATTCACCCCTCCACTTT
j_gene: TRBJ1-6
abundance: .
d_gene: TRBD1
v_gene: TRBV5-1

CDR3aa: CASSEFWGSPLHF
CDR3nt: TGTGCCAGCAGTGAATTTTGGGGCTCACCCCTCCACTTT
j_gene: TRBJ1-6
abundance: few
d_gene: .
v_gene: TRBV2

CDR3aa: CASSRDILTYEQYF
CDR3nt: TGTGCCAGCAGCCGGGACATCTTAACCTACGAGCAGTACTTC
j_gene: TRBJ2-7
abundance: .
d_gene: .
v_gene: TRBV6-1

CDR3aa: CASSQTGEAGNTIYF
CDR3nt: TGCGCCAGCAGCCAGACAGGGGAAGCCGGAAACACCATATATTTT
j_gene: TRBJ1-3
abundance: few
d_gene: TRBD1
v_gene: TRBV10-1

CDR3aa: CASSYSPDSRGETQYF
CDR3nt: TGTGCCAGCAGTTATTCCCCCGATAGCAGAGGAGAGACCCAGTACTTC
j_gene: TRBJ2-5
abundance: .
d_gene: .
v_gene: TRBV6-5

CDR3aa: CAISAPGQRNYGYTF
CDR3nt: TGTGCCATCAGTGCCCCGGGACAGAGAAACTATGGCTACACCTTC
j_gene: TRBJ1-2
abundance: few
d_gene: TRBD1
v_gene: TRBV10-3

CDR3aa: CASSEVRAQPYEQYF
CDR3nt: TGTGCCAGCAGTGAGGTCAGAGCGCAACCCTACGAGCAGTACTTC
j_gene: TRBJ2-7
abundance: once
d_gene: .
v_gene: TRBV2

CDR3aa: CASSLASLTAQISTDTQYF
CDR3nt: TGCGCCAGCAGCTTGGCCAGTCTGACAGCCCAGATTAGCACAGATACGCAGTATTTT
j_gene: TRBJ2-3
abundance: once
d_gene: .
v_gene: TRBV5-1

CDR3aa: CASSEAGTSGADTQYF
CDR3nt: TGTGCCAGCAGTGAAGCAGGGACTAGCGGGGCAGATACGCAGTATTTT
j_gene: TRBJ2-3
abundance: once
d_gene: TRBD2
v_gene: TRBV2

CDR3aa: CAWSPRLAGGHNEQFF
CDR3nt: TGTGCCTGGAGCCCCCGACTAGCGGGGGGGCACAATGAGCAGTTCTTC
j_gene: TRBJ2-1
abundance: .
d_gene: TRBD2
v_gene: TRBV30

CDR3aa: CASRGIGIDYGYTF
CDR3nt: TGTGCCAGCAGGGGCATCGGGATCGACTATGGCTACACCTTC
j_gene: TRBJ1-2
abundance: .
d_gene: .
v_gene: TRBV27

CDR3aa: CASSLYSGYEQYF
CDR3nt: TGTGCCAGCAGTTTATATTCCGGCTACGAGCAGTACTTC
j_gene: TRBJ2-7
abundance: .
d_gene: .
v_gene: TRBV27

CDR3aa: CASSSQGEQYF
CDR3nt: TGTGCCAGCAGCTCACAGGGAGAGCAGTACTTC
j_gene: TRBJ2-7
abundance: .
d_gene: .
v_gene: TRBV7-2

CDR3aa: CASRHLREGTASYEQYF
CDR3nt: TGTGCCAGCAGGCACCTCCGGGAGGGGACTGCCTCCTACGAGCAGTACTTC
j_gene: TRBJ2-7
abundance: .
d_gene: TRBD2
v_gene: TRBV5-6

CDR3aa: CASSEPGQGRSYEQYF
CDR3nt: TGTGCCAGCAGTGAACCGGGACAGGGGCGCTCCTACGAGCAGTACTTC
j_gene: TRBJ2-7
abundance: .
d_gene: TRBD1
v_gene: TRBV6-1

CDR3aa: CASSLASSGQNSYEQYF
CDR3nt: TGCGCCAGCAGCTTGGCTTCTTCGGGACAGAACTCCTACGAGCAGTACTTC
j_gene: TRBJ2-7
abundance: once
d_gene: TRBD1
v_gene: TRBV5-1

CDR3aa: CASSFTSGGSLVEQYF
CDR3nt: TGTGCCAGCAGCTTTACTAGCGGGGGGTCCCTTGTCGAGCAGTACTTC
j_gene: TRBJ2-7
abundance: .
d_gene: TRBD2
v_gene: TRBV7-6

CDR3aa: CASSRDQYGYTF
CDR3nt: TGTGCCAGCAGTCGGGATCAATATGGCTACACCTTC
j_gene: TRBJ1-2
abundance: few
d_gene: .
v_gene: TRBV28

CDR3aa: CASSPLGTDLPYGYTF
CDR3nt: TGTGCCAGCAGCCCTCTAGGGACAGACCTTCCTTATGGCTACACCTTC
j_gene: TRBJ1-2
abundance: .
d_gene: TRBD1
v_gene: TRBV5-4

CDR3aa: CASRYRGGLDNRGNTGELFF
CDR3nt: TGCGCCAGCAGATACAGGGGTGGTCTCGACAACAGGGGGAACACCGGGGAGCTGTTTTTT
j_gene: TRBJ2-2
abundance: .
d_gene: TRBD1
v_gene: TRBV5-1

CDR3aa: CAISPAWDRGVENTEAFF
CDR3nt: TGTGCCATCAGTCCTGCCTGGGACAGGGGAGTAGAGAACACTGAAGCTTTCTTT
j_gene: TRBJ1-1
abundance: .
d_gene: TRBD1
v_gene: TRBV10-3

CDR3aa: CASSIRPGQGYNEQFF
CDR3nt: TGTGCCAGCAGCATAAGACCGGGACAGGGTTACAATGAGCAGTTCTTC
j_gene: TRBJ2-1
abundance: .
d_gene: TRBD1
v_gene: TRBV7-2

CDR3aa: CASRSGLAGVNEQFF
CDR3nt: TGTGCCAGCAGGTCGGGACTAGCGGGGGTAAATGAGCAGTTCTTC
j_gene: TRBJ2-1
abundance: .
d_gene: TRBD2
v_gene: TRBV6-5

CDR3aa: CASSLSGTGKFEQYF
CDR3nt: TGTGCCAGCAGTTTATCCGGGACAGGGAAATTCGAGCAGTACTTC
j_gene: TRBJ2-7
abundance: .
d_gene: TRBD1
v_gene: TRBV27

CDR3aa: CASSTPDRGYYGYTF
CDR3nt: TGTGCCAGTAGTACCCCTGACAGGGGCTACTATGGCTACACCTTC
j_gene: TRBJ1-2
abundance: .
d_gene: TRBD1
v_gene: TRBV19

CDR3aa: CASSVSAGSSGASLRTGELFF
CDR3nt: TGTGCCAGCAGCGTGTCGGCCGGGTCTAGCGGGGCTAGCTTAAGAACCGGGGAGCTGTTTTTT
j_gene: TRBJ2-2
abundance: .
d_gene: TRBD2
v_gene: TRBV9

CDR3aa: CASSYRTDSPLHF
CDR3nt: TGTGCCAGCAGCTATCGGACAGACTCACCCCTCCACTTT
j_gene: TRBJ1-6
abundance: .
d_gene: .
v_gene: TRBV9

CDR3aa: CASQWSSGGALEQFF
CDR3nt: TGTGCCAGCCAGTGGTCTAGCGGGGGGGCTTTGGAGCAGTTCTTC
j_gene: TRBJ2-1
abundance: .
d_gene: TRBD2
v_gene: TRBV6-1

CDR3aa: CASSLATGAGNTIYF
CDR3nt: TGCGCCAGCAGCTTGGCCACAGGGGCTGGAAACACCATATATTTT
j_gene: TRBJ1-3
abundance: .
d_gene: TRBD1
v_gene: TRBV5-1

CDR3aa: CASSSASGGYNEQFF
CDR3nt: TGTGCCAGCAGTAGTGCTAGCGGGGGCTACAATGAGCAGTTCTTC
j_gene: TRBJ2-1
abundance: few
d_gene: TRBD2
v_gene: TRBV6-6

CDR3aa: CASRSQGANVLTF
CDR3nt: TGTGCCAGCCGATCCCAGGGGGCCAACGTCCTGACTTTC
j_gene: TRBJ2-6
abundance: .
d_gene: .
v_gene: TRBV6-1

CDR3aa: CASSLFGTSGLNEQFF
CDR3nt: TGCGCCAGCAGCTTGTTCGGGACTAGCGGTTTAAATGAGCAGTTCTTC
j_gene: TRBJ2-1
abundance: .
d_gene: TRBD2
v_gene: TRBV5-1

CDR3aa: CASSLSTGGYQPQHF
CDR3nt: TGTGCCAGCAGTTTATCCACAGGGGGCTATCAGCCCCAGCATTTT
j_gene: TRBJ1-5
abundance: .
d_gene: TRBD1
v_gene: TRBV27